These 22 T cell receptor beta chains were sequenced from one sample in a study of CD8 T cells in ankylosing spondylitis. Via MiXCR, TCRdb re-called the 5' RACE reads, giving one row per CDR3 protein. The sample includes approximately 210,000 distinct CDR3 sequences, around 13% seen only once; the top ten take 16%. Sequenced material: blood, either unsorted or a sorted T cell fraction (not recorded which). These receptors all come from a male donor with ankylosing spondylitis or in good health (not recorded which).

This clonotype was seen repeatedly, ten times or more. The chain combines TRBV7-9 with TRBJ2-7; the D is unclear. This CDR3 contains 13 residues. V lost 6 bases and J lost 4, with 13 bases in between. Per the germline V gene, CDR1 is SEHNR and CDR2 is FQNEAQ (reference sequence). CDR3 coding DNA: TGTGCCAGCAGTCCTAGTGGTTGGTACGAGCAGTACTTC. Translated: CASSPSGWYEQYF.

This clonotype was counted between two and nine times. This chain uses TRBV5-1 with TRBJ2-3; TRBD2 aligns across 11 bases. Trimming at V came to 4 bases and at J to 3 bases, leaving 7 bases not matched to a gene. The germline CDR1 and CDR2 sequences are SGHRS and YFSETQ. The CDR3 loop spans 16 amino acids. The CDR3 region is CASSPELAGVTDTQYF. CDR3 nucleotide sequence: TGCGCCAGCAGCCCTGAACTAGCGGGGGTAACAGATACGCAGTATTTT.

V is TRBV29-1 and J is TRBJ1-1; the D gene is possibly TRBD1 (5 bases). Trimming shortened V by 4 bases and J by 2 bases, and 14 bases separated the two germline ends. CDR1 SQVTM and CDR2 ANQGSEA come from the germline V gene. CDR3 length: 14 amino acids. The CDR3, as DNA: TGCAGCGTTGGGGGGGACCGGCTAAACACTGAAGCTTTCTTT. Protein product: CSVGGDRLNTEAFF.

The V call is TRBV14, the J call TRBJ1-2, with TRBD1 matching over 9 bases. The junction had 7 bases not matched to a gene; V was cut back by 4 bases and J by 7 bases. Germline V gene lookup returns CDR1 SGHDN and CDR2 FVKESK. The CDR3 spans 14 residues. The CDR3 DNA sequence: TGTGCCAGCAGCCTTTCCGGGACAGGGATTGGCTACACCTTC. This encodes CASSLSGTGIGYTF.

The chain combines TRBV12-3 or TRBV12-4 with TRBJ2-5; D is uncertain. This CDR3 is 13 amino acids long. V lost 5 bases and J lost 0, with 7 bases in between. The CDR3 coding sequence is TGTGCCAGCAGTCGGACGCACCAAGAGACCCAGTACTTC. Translated, it gives CASSRTHQETQYF.

This chain uses TRBV10-3 with TRBJ2-7; 7 bases fit TRBD2. Germline CDR1 and CDR2: ENHRY and SYGVKD. Trimming at V came to 4 bases and at J to 6 bases, leaving 6 bases not matched to a gene. This CDR3 region has 13 residues. The CDR3 DNA is TGTGCCATCAGTGTGGGGGGGTTGGGCGAGCAGTACTTC. Translation gives CAISVGGLGEQYF.

There are a few counts of this clonotype. This chain joins TRBV12-3 or TRBV12-4 and TRBJ2-2, with 7 positions matching TRBD2. The CDR3 is 18 residues long. Unmatched junction bases numbered 12, after V lost 5 bases and J lost 0 bases. CDR3 nucleotide sequence: TGTGCCAGCAGTCCTTCTACCGGGACTACTTCGAACACCGGGGAGCTGTTTTTT. Its protein is CASSPSTGTTSNTGELFF.

This clonotype was counted only a few times. The V and J genes are TRBV3-1 and TRBJ2-7; D remains ambiguous. The V gene lost 0 bases and the J gene lost 3 bases, with 9 bases spanning the gap. CDR1 LGHDT and CDR2 YNNKEL come from the germline V gene (reference sequence). The CDR3 length is 14 residues. DNA for the CDR3: TGTGCCAGCAGCCAAGATCGACTGAACTACGAGCAGTACTTC. Its translation: CASSQDRLNYEQYF.

As regards this clonotype: A read error may account for a junction end that differs from germline. The chain combines TRBV20-1 with TRBJ2-7, with D possibly being TRBD2 (6 bases). In germline, CDR1 is DFQATT, CDR2 SNEGSKA (reference sequence). This CDR3 is 17 amino acids long. The CDR3 DNA follows: TGCTGTGCTAGAGATCTATTAAGCGGAGGGCCGGGGTACGAGCAGTACTTC. Translated, it gives CCARDLLSGGPGYEQYF.

The J gene is TRBJ2-3, the V gene TRBV5-1; D remains unclear. CDR1 and CDR2 from the germline V gene are SGHRS and YFSETQ. This CDR3 spans 14 amino acids. V was pared by 6 bases and J by 6 bases, with 17 bases between. The chain's CDR3 is CASTATLAGDTQYF. CDR3 coding DNA: TGCGCCAGCACAGCGACATTAGCCGGGGATACGCAGTATTTT. The whole variable domain, filled in from reference TRBV5-1 and TRBJ2-3, reads KAGVTQTPRYLIKTRGQQVTLSCSPISGHRSVSWYQQTPGQGLQFLFEYFSETQRNKGNFPGRFSGRQFSNSRSEMNVSTLELGDSALYLCASTATLAGDTQYFGPGTRLTVL.

This chain connects TRBV29-1 to TRBJ2-7; TRBD1 matches at 9 bases. CDR3 size: 12 residues. The junction had 1 base not matched to a gene; V was cut back by 1 base and J by 6 bases. Looked up from germline, CDR1 is SQVTM and CDR2 is ANQGSEA. The CDR3 region is CSVEGDRAEQYF. CDR3 DNA sequence: TGCAGCGTTGAAGGGGACAGGGCCGAGCAGTACTTC.

The genes are TRBV6-2 or TRBV6-3 and TRBJ2-2; D unresolved. This CDR3 spans 14 amino acids. Germline CDR1 MNHEY, CDR2 SVGEGT. V lost 2 bases, J lost 0 bases, and 4 bases lay in between. CDR3: CASSYTANTGELFF. The CDR3 nucleotides read TGTGCCAGCAGTTACACAGCGAACACCGGGGAGCTGTTTTTT.

The chain uses TRBV12-3 or TRBV12-4 and TRBJ1-1; no clear D. This CDR3 region has 13 residues. The germline V and J ends were trimmed by 6 bases and 7 bases, with 15 bases remaining between them. This chain's CDR3 is CASRLLIRGEAFF. CDR3 DNA: TGTGCCAGCAGGCTCCTAATTCGGGGTGAAGCTTTCTTT.

This clonotype was seen more than once but under ten times. This chain joins TRBV6-5 and TRBJ2-7, with D hard to call. The V end was cut by 0 bases, the J end by 4 bases, with 13 bases between. The CDR3 is 15 amino acids. The germline gives CDR1 MNHEY, CDR2 SVGAGI. The CDR3 here is CASSYSLQTIYEQYF. CDR3 in DNA: TGTGCCAGCAGTTACTCGTTACAGACGATTTACGAGCAGTACTTC.

The J gene is TRBJ2-2, the V gene TRBV12-3 or TRBV12-4; tentatively, D is TRBD1 or TRBD2 (5 bases each). The CDR3 loop spans 15 amino acids. Between the trimmed V and J ends, which lost 8 bases and 6 bases, there was a span of 19 bases. The CDR3 DNA follows: TGTGCCAGCGTTCAGGGACCTACTCTCCCCGGGGAGCTGTTTTTT. Its protein is CASVQGPTLPGELFF.

This clonotype was recorded only once. V and J are TRBV29-1 and TRBJ1-2; D remains ambiguous. Germline assignment: CDR1 SQVTM and CDR2 ANQGSEA. The CDR3 has 11 amino acids. Between the trimmed V and J ends, which lost 0 bases and 7 bases, there was a span of 6 bases. The CDR3 sequence: CSVEDFPGYTF. The CDR3 DNA is TGCAGCGTTGAAGATTTTCCTGGCTACACCTTC. Looking up the rest from reference TRBV29-1 and TRBJ1-2 gives the full variable domain: SAVISQKPSRDICQRGTSLTIQCQVDSQVTMMFWYRQQPGQSLTLIATANQGSEATYESGFVIDKFPISRPNLTFSTLTVSNMSPEDSSIYLCSVEDFPGYTFGSGTRLTVV.

The chain employs TRBV12-3 or TRBV12-4 and TRBJ2-2; 7 bases agree with TRBD2. This CDR3 comprises 15 residues. The junction had 7 bases not matched to a gene; V was cut back by 2 bases and J by 7 bases. CDR3 DNA: TGTGCCAGCAGTTTATTGGGAGGGCCGGGCGGGGAGCTGTTTTTT. Protein: CASSLLGGPGGELFF.

This clonotype was seen at least ten times. This sequence joins TRBV30 and TRBJ2-1; a weak D match, TRBD2 (5 bases). Germline V lookup: CDR1 GTSNPN, CDR2 SVGIG (reference sequence). The CDR3 loop spans 12 amino acids. V was pared by 0 bases and J by 8 bases, with 8 bases between. CDR3 sequence: CAWSVARDEQFF. CDR3 DNA sequence: TGTGCCTGGAGTGTAGCGAGGGATGAGCAGTTCTTC.

This clonotype was counted ten times or more. The genes are TRBV7-9 and TRBJ1-1; no reliable D call. Germline V gene data show CDR1 as SEHNR and CDR2 as FQNEAQ (reference sequence). With 1 base removed from V and 5 bases from J, the gap between germline ends came to 11 bases. There are 14 residues in the CDR3. CDR3 nucleotide sequence: TGTGCCAGCAGCTTAGTGGGAGGGAGAACTGAAGCTTTCTTT. Amino acid sequence: CASSLVGGRTEAFF. Combining the CDR3 with reference TRBV7-9 and TRBJ1-1 gives the whole variable domain DTGVSQNPRHKITKRGQNVTFRCDPISEHNRLYWYRQTLGQGPEFLTYFQNEAQLEKSRLLSDRFSAERPKGSFSTLEIQRTEQGDSAMYLCASSLVGGRTEAFFGQGTRLTVV.

This clonotype has at least ten counts. This chain connects TRBV2 to TRBJ2-7, with D possibly TRBD2 on 6 matching bases. Deletions cut 6 bases from V and 5 bases from J, with 17 bases between. CDR1 is SNHLY, CDR2 FYNNEI, per germline. The CDR3 has 14 amino acids. This chain's CDR3 is CASSGRLGSNEQYF. In DNA, the CDR3 is TGTGCCAGCAGCGGGAGACTGGGCTCGAACGAGCAGTACTTC.

This clonotype was detected a few times. The chain links TRBV7-9 to TRBJ1-5; D is unresolved. Germline CDR1 is SEHNR and CDR2 is FQNEAQ (reference sequence). Trimming took off 1 base at V and 4 bases at J, with 8 bases between the two ends. The length of the CDR3 is 14 residues. DNA for the CDR3: TGTGCCAGCAGCTTAGATGCGGTTAATCAGCCCCAGCATTTT. It codes for CASSLDAVNQPQHF.

V and J are TRBV29-1 and TRBJ2-1; the D is unclear. The CDR3 spans 12 residues. Trimming left V 2 bases short and J 4 bases short, with 6 bases between. The V gene's germline CDR1 is SQVTM and CDR2 ANQGSEA. The CDR3 loop reads CSVEMAYNEQFF. In nucleotides, the CDR3 is TGCAGCGTTGAAATGGCGTACAATGAGCAGTTCTTC.